This TCR beta chain derives from a study of OX40 agonist ivuxolimab in advanced cancers. Broader study findings: Which antigen the expanded peripheral T cells recognized is unknown.

The ends lost 5 bases at V and 3 bases at J; junction bases unmatched: 0. The CDR3 covers 12 residues. Germline V gives CDR1 MDHEN, CDR2 SYDVKM. Data came from immunoSEQ multiplex PCR; TCRdb stores just in-frame clones and leaves some out. Among more than 15,000 clones listed, around 73% were seen once. This clone is labeled as medium-sized. Its antigen is unidentified. This chain joins TRBV28 and TRBJ1-1; 7 bases map to TRBD1. The TCR was taken from an adult with an advanced solid tumor such as melanoma, head and neck, liver or kidney cancer. The material sequenced was CD4+ or CD8+ T cells sorted from blood, taken in a trial of the OX40 agonist ivuxolimab. The CDR3 is CASSTGDTEAFF. The CDR3 DNA follows: TGTGCCAGCAGTACAGGGGACACTGAAGCTTTCTTT.